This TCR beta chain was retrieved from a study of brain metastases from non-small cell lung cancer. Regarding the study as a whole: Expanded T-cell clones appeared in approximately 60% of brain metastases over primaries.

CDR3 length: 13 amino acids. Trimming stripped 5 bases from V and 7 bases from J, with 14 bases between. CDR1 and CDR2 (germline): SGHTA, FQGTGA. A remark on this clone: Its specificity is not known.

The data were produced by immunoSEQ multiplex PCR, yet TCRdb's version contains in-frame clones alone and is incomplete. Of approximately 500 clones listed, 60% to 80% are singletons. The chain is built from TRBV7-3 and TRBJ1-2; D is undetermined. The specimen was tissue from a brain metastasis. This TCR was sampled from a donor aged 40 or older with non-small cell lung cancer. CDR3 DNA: TGTGCCAGCAGCGCCGACGGGGTGGGTGGCTACACCTTC. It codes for CASSADGVGGYTF.